These T cell receptor beta chains were read from a single sample in a study of OX40 agonist ivuxolimab in advanced cancers. Profiling relied on immunoSEQ multiplex PCR, and the TCRdb table lists in-frame clones only, not all of them. The repertoire holds fewer than 80,000 clones, with about 83% as singletons. Sequencing was performed on CD4+ or CD8+ T cells sorted from blood, taken in a trial of the OX40 agonist ivuxolimab. The receptors here all came from an adult with an advanced solid tumor such as melanoma, head and neck, liver or kidney cancer. The CDR3 runs from the conserved cysteine through the conserved F or W. The order of the fields is clone size, J gene, D gene, V gene, CDR3 protein, CDR3 DNA. D genes are given only for firm matches. Clone size is stated in some rows and not others, as once, few, many or a class when expanded.

clone_size: .
j_call: TRBJ2-5
d_call: .
v_call: TRBV5-1
cdr3_aa: CASSLGTVQETQYF
cdr3_nt: TGCGCCAGCAGCTTGGGGACGGTTCAAGAGACCCAGTACTTC

clone_size: .
j_call: TRBJ1-3
d_call: .
v_call: TRBV7-3
cdr3_aa: CASSLSAPGAGNTIYF
cdr3_nt: TGTGCCAGCAGCTTAAGCGCTCCGGGGGCAGGAAACACCATATATTTT

clone_size: .
j_call: TRBJ2-5
d_call: .
v_call: TRBV18
cdr3_aa: CASSPGLSYSETQYF
cdr3_nt: TGTGCCAGCTCACCGGGACTCTCTTATTCGGAGACCCAGTACTTC

clone_size: .
j_call: TRBJ1-6
d_call: .
v_call: TRBV27
cdr3_aa: CASQGGGTSPLHF
cdr3_nt: TGTGCCAGCCAAGGGGGGGGTACTTCACCCCTCCACTTT

clone_size: .
j_call: TRBJ2-7
d_call: TRBD2
v_call: TRBV11-3
cdr3_aa: CASSSTDHPSGPYEQYF
cdr3_nt: TGTGCCAGCAGCTCCACCGACCATCCTAGCGGCCCCTACGAGCAGTACTTC

clone_size: .
j_call: TRBJ1-5
d_call: .
v_call: TRBV7-2
cdr3_aa: CASRVDSNQPQHF
cdr3_nt: TGTGCCAGCAGGGTCGATAGCAATCAGCCCCAGCATTTT

clone_size: few
j_call: TRBJ1-2
d_call: .
v_call: TRBV27
cdr3_aa: CASSRAGPANYGYTF
cdr3_nt: TGTGCCAGCAGTCGCGCAGGTCCAGCTAACTATGGCTACACCTTC

clone_size: .
j_call: TRBJ1-1
d_call: TRBD1
v_call: TRBV4-1
cdr3_aa: CASSQASRGRHTEAFF
cdr3_nt: TGCGCCAGCAGCCAAGCTAGCAGGGGGCGCCACACTGAAGCTTTCTTT

clone_size: once
j_call: TRBJ2-1
d_call: .
v_call: TRBV27
cdr3_aa: CASSLFRGAGNEQFF
cdr3_nt: TGTGCCAGCAGTTTATTCCGGGGGGCGGGAAATGAGCAGTTCTTC

clone_size: .
j_call: TRBJ2-3
d_call: TRBD1
v_call: TRBV7-3
cdr3_aa: CASSLRDRGRYTQYF
cdr3_nt: TGTGCCAGCAGCTTACGGGACAGGGGGCGATATACGCAGTATTTT

clone_size: few
j_call: TRBJ1-3
d_call: .
v_call: TRBV15
cdr3_aa: CATSQGSGNTIYF
cdr3_nt: TGTGCCACCAGTCAGGGTTCGGGAAACACCATATATTTT

clone_size: few
j_call: TRBJ1-5
d_call: TRBD1
v_call: TRBV15
cdr3_aa: CATSSGQGGGPQHF
cdr3_nt: TGTGCCACCAGCAGCGGACAGGGAGGTGGGCCCCAGCATTTT

clone_size: .
j_call: TRBJ2-7
d_call: .
v_call: TRBV9
cdr3_aa: CASSVSLVSYEQYF
cdr3_nt: TGTGCCAGCAGCGTATCCCTAGTCTCCTACGAGCAGTACTTC

clone_size: .
j_call: TRBJ2-7
d_call: TRBD2
v_call: TRBV2
cdr3_aa: CASSVSGAPYEQYF
cdr3_nt: TGTGCCAGCAGTGTTAGCGGGGCTCCCTACGAGCAGTACTTC

clone_size: .
j_call: TRBJ1-2
d_call: .
v_call: TRBV28
cdr3_aa: CASISGVQYGYTF
cdr3_nt: TGTGCCAGCATCTCCGGTGTTCAGTATGGCTACACCTTC

clone_size: .
j_call: TRBJ2-7
d_call: .
v_call: TRBV6-5
cdr3_aa: CASSYRAALEQYF
cdr3_nt: TGTGCCAGCAGTTACAGGGCGGCCCTTGAGCAGTACTTC

clone_size: .
j_call: TRBJ1-3
d_call: .
v_call: TRBV6-6
cdr3_aa: CASSSLGLGNTIYF
cdr3_nt: TGTGCCAGCAGTTCTTTGGGGTTGGGAAACACCATATATTTT

clone_size: .
j_call: TRBJ1-1
d_call: .
v_call: TRBV7-2
cdr3_aa: CASSPRGGWDAFF
cdr3_nt: TGTGCCAGCAGCCCTAGAGGGGGTTGGGACGCTTTCTTT

clone_size: .
j_call: TRBJ2-1
d_call: .
v_call: TRBV5-1
cdr3_aa: CASSFLQGSYNEQFF
cdr3_nt: TGCGCCAGCAGCTTTCTCCAGGGATCCTACAATGAGCAGTTCTTC

clone_size: .
j_call: TRBJ2-1
d_call: TRBD2
v_call: TRBV18
cdr3_aa: CASSPPGSGTYNEQFF
cdr3_nt: TGTGCCAGCTCACCACCGGGTAGCGGGACCTACAATGAGCAGTTCTTC

clone_size: .
j_call: TRBJ1-2
d_call: .
v_call: TRBV19
cdr3_aa: CASGDNNYGYTF
cdr3_nt: TGTGCCAGTGGGGACAATAACTATGGCTACACCTTC

clone_size: .
j_call: TRBJ2-2
d_call: .
v_call: TRBV19
cdr3_aa: CASSIDSTAGELFF
cdr3_nt: TGTGCCAGTAGTATAGATTCGACCGCCGGGGAGCTGTTTTTT

clone_size: .
j_call: TRBJ2-2
d_call: TRBD1
v_call: TRBV5-4
cdr3_aa: CASSHWTGGNTGELFF
cdr3_nt: TGTGCCAGCAGCCACTGGACAGGGGGCAACACCGGGGAGCTGTTTTTT

clone_size: .
j_call: TRBJ2-1
d_call: .
v_call: TRBV10-3
cdr3_aa: CAISEVRGSPSSYNEQFF
cdr3_nt: TGTGCCATCAGTGAAGTTCGGGGTAGCCCGAGCTCCTACAATGAGCAGTTCTTC

clone_size: .
j_call: TRBJ2-5
d_call: TRBD2
v_call: TRBV6-5
cdr3_aa: CASGGDRRQYF
cdr3_nt: TGTGCCAGCGGGGGGGACCGCCGGCAGTACTTC

clone_size: .
j_call: TRBJ2-1
d_call: .
v_call: TRBV7-8
cdr3_aa: CASSLAAGERFF
cdr3_nt: TGTGCCAGCAGCTTAGCGGCGGGCGAGCGGTTCTTC

clone_size: .
j_call: TRBJ2-5
d_call: TRBD1
v_call: TRBV7-2
cdr3_aa: CASSSGGRGQETQYF
cdr3_nt: TGTGCCAGCAGCTCAGGGGGCAGGGGCCAAGAGACCCAGTACTTC

clone_size: .
j_call: TRBJ2-1
d_call: .
v_call: TRBV11-2
cdr3_aa: CASSLGPTSGSYNEQFF
cdr3_nt: TGTGCCAGCAGCTTAGGCCCGACAAGCGGCTCCTACAATGAGCAGTTCTTC

clone_size: .
j_call: TRBJ2-3
d_call: .
v_call: TRBV7-2
cdr3_aa: CASRGGGRTDTQYF
cdr3_nt: TGTGCCAGCAGAGGAGGGGGGAGGACAGATACGCAGTATTTT

clone_size: .
j_call: TRBJ1-1
d_call: .
v_call: TRBV11-3
cdr3_aa: CASSPLNTEAFF
cdr3_nt: TGTGCCAGCAGCCCACTGAACACTGAAGCTTTCTTT

clone_size: once
j_call: TRBJ2-1
d_call: TRBD1
v_call: TRBV19
cdr3_aa: CASSIQGASSYNEQFF
cdr3_nt: TGTGCCAGTAGTATCCAGGGGGCAAGCTCCTACAATGAGCAGTTCTTC

clone_size: .
j_call: TRBJ2-7
d_call: TRBD1
v_call: TRBV6-6
cdr3_aa: CASRRGTGGVGYEQYF
cdr3_nt: TGTGCCAGCAGGCGAGGGACAGGGGGCGTAGGGTACGAGCAGTACTTC

clone_size: once
j_call: TRBJ2-3
d_call: .
v_call: TRBV5-1
cdr3_aa: CASSTGQSTDTQYF
cdr3_nt: TGCGCCAGCAGCACCGGACAGAGCACAGATACGCAGTATTTT

clone_size: .
j_call: TRBJ2-3
d_call: .
v_call: TRBV12-5
cdr3_aa: CASGLLTDTQYF
cdr3_nt: TGTGCTAGTGGTTTGCTCACAGATACGCAGTATTTT

clone_size: .
j_call: TRBJ2-3
d_call: .
v_call: TRBV27
cdr3_aa: CASSLSRRGTDTQYF
cdr3_nt: TGTGCCAGCAGTCTATCTCGGAGGGGCACAGATACGCAGTATTTT

clone_size: few
j_call: TRBJ2-1
d_call: TRBD2
v_call: TRBV6-5
cdr3_aa: CASSYSTAGAQFF
cdr3_nt: TGTGCCAGCAGTTACTCGACCGCGGGAGCCCAGTTCTTC

clone_size: .
j_call: TRBJ2-1
d_call: .
v_call: TRBV23-1
cdr3_aa: CASSQSRSGTSSYNEQFF
cdr3_nt: TGCGCCAGCAGTCAATCCCGGAGCGGGACAAGCTCCTACAATGAGCAGTTCTTC

clone_size: .
j_call: TRBJ2-7
d_call: TRBD2
v_call: TRBV5-4
cdr3_aa: CASSSLAGGRYEQYF
cdr3_nt: TGTGCCAGCAGCTCTCTAGCGGGAGGGAGGTACGAGCAGTACTTC

clone_size: .
j_call: TRBJ2-3
d_call: TRBD2
v_call: TRBV7-3
cdr3_aa: CASSFAGDPADTQYF
cdr3_nt: TGTGCCAGCAGCTTCGCGGGAGACCCCGCAGATACGCAGTATTTT

clone_size: .
j_call: TRBJ1-2
d_call: .
v_call: TRBV19
cdr3_aa: CASSIDYPGIGYTF
cdr3_nt: TGTGCCAGTAGTATAGATTATCCAGGTATTGGCTACACCTTC

clone_size: .
j_call: TRBJ1-1
d_call: TRBD1
v_call: TRBV28
cdr3_aa: CASSLLGTGSGTEAFF
cdr3_nt: TGTGCCAGCAGTTTATTGGGGACAGGTTCTGGGACTGAAGCTTTCTTT

clone_size: .
j_call: TRBJ2-5
d_call: TRBD2
v_call: TRBV7-9
cdr3_aa: CASSLRTLADQETQYF
cdr3_nt: TGTGCCAGCAGCTTACGGACCCTAGCGGATCAAGAGACCCAGTACTTC

clone_size: once
j_call: TRBJ2-5
d_call: .
v_call: TRBV7-2
cdr3_aa: CASSLAGAETQYF
cdr3_nt: TGTGCCAGCAGCTTAGCTGGGGCGGAGACCCAGTACTTC

clone_size: once
j_call: TRBJ1-1
d_call: .
v_call: TRBV6-4
cdr3_aa: CASRPKGQGNTEAFF
cdr3_nt: TGTGCCAGCAGACCCAAAGGGCAGGGGAACACTGAAGCTTTCTTT

clone_size: .
j_call: TRBJ1-5
d_call: TRBD1
v_call: TRBV10-3
cdr3_aa: CAISEQTGAGGQPQHF
cdr3_nt: TGTGCCATCAGTGAACAGACAGGGGCTGGGGGTCAGCCCCAGCATTTT

clone_size: .
j_call: TRBJ2-5
d_call: .
v_call: TRBV4-2
cdr3_aa: CASSQADGPRETQYF
cdr3_nt: TGTGCCAGCAGCCAAGCAGATGGGCCTAGGGAGACCCAGTACTTC

clone_size: .
j_call: TRBJ2-7
d_call: .
v_call: TRBV5-4
cdr3_aa: CASSLGVLGARYEQYF
cdr3_nt: TGTGCCAGCAGCTTGGGGGTACTCGGGGCGCGGTACGAGCAGTACTTC

clone_size: .
j_call: TRBJ2-1
d_call: .
v_call: TRBV7-2
cdr3_aa: CASSLFRGLYNEQFF
cdr3_nt: TGTGCCAGCAGCTTATTCCGGGGGCTGTACAATGAGCAGTTCTTC

clone_size: .
j_call: TRBJ1-2
d_call: .
v_call: TRBV5-4
cdr3_aa: CASSLEYRPYGYTF
cdr3_nt: TGTGCCAGCAGCTTGGAGTATCGACCATATGGCTACACCTTC

clone_size: .
j_call: TRBJ2-2
d_call: .
v_call: TRBV5-6
cdr3_aa: CASSFIAAGELFF
cdr3_nt: TGTGCCAGCAGCTTTATAGCGGCCGGGGAGCTGTTTTTT

clone_size: .
j_call: TRBJ2-1
d_call: TRBD2
v_call: TRBV6-1
cdr3_aa: CASSEVTSGGSLSYNEQFF
cdr3_nt: TGTGCCAGCAGTGAAGTCACTAGCGGGGGGTCCCTCTCCTACAATGAGCAGTTCTTC

clone_size: .
j_call: TRBJ1-6
d_call: TRBD1
v_call: TRBV30
cdr3_aa: CAWTGGASSYNSPLHF
cdr3_nt: TGTGCCTGGACAGGGGGGGCGAGCTCCTATAATTCACCCCTCCACTTT

clone_size: .
j_call: TRBJ2-7
d_call: .
v_call: TRBV6-5
cdr3_aa: CASTSARGDEQYF
cdr3_nt: TGTGCCAGCACCTCCGCCAGGGGGGACGAGCAGTACTTC

clone_size: .
j_call: TRBJ1-4
d_call: .
v_call: TRBV6-5
cdr3_aa: CASSPPRGGDEKLFF
cdr3_nt: TGTGCCAGCAGCCCCCCGAGGGGGGGGGATGAAAAACTGTTTTTT

clone_size: .
j_call: TRBJ1-6
d_call: .
v_call: TRBV5-4
cdr3_aa: CASSPQGNNSPLHF
cdr3_nt: TGTGCCAGCAGCCCGCAGGGGAATAATTCACCCCTCCACTTT

clone_size: .
j_call: TRBJ2-1
d_call: .
v_call: TRBV27
cdr3_aa: CASSPRRSTGSNEQFF
cdr3_nt: TGTGCCAGCAGTCCCCGCCGGTCAACAGGGAGCAATGAGCAGTTCTTC

clone_size: few
j_call: TRBJ1-1
d_call: .
v_call: TRBV30
cdr3_aa: CAHRVNTEAFF
cdr3_nt: TGTGCCCACAGGGTGAACACTGAAGCTTTCTTT